This record concerns one T cell receptor beta chain sequence. Its antigen is not identified. The entry originates in a study of early T cells in non-severe SARS-CoV-2 infection. Study details: The input, bulk RNA from unsorted whole blood, was sequenced, and chains were unpaired. Study-wide findings and caveats: VDJdb matching favored anti-spike CD8 responses, missing private and CD4 specificities.

Unique molecular identifiers (one per individual cDNA molecule) were attached. Each CDR3 protein is one row after TCRdb ran MiXCR on the 5' RACE reads. The sample yields 30,000 or so distinct CDR3 sequences, about 4.5% seen once. This CDR3 contains 16 residues. Per germline, CDR1 SGDLS and CDR2 YYNGEE. With 0 bases removed from V and 4 bases from J, the gap between germline ends came to 16 bases. The TCR sequence derives from an adult who was a healthcare worker with PCR-confirmed SARS-CoV-2 infection or an uninfected control (not recorded which). V gene TRBV9 combines with J gene TRBJ1-1, with a weak D call TRBD1 (6 bases). Sequenced material: whole blood. This CDR3 reads CASSVAPTLRGTEAFF. DNA of the CDR3: TGTGCCAGCAGCGTAGCGCCGACCCTCAGGGGCACTGAAGCTTTCTTT.